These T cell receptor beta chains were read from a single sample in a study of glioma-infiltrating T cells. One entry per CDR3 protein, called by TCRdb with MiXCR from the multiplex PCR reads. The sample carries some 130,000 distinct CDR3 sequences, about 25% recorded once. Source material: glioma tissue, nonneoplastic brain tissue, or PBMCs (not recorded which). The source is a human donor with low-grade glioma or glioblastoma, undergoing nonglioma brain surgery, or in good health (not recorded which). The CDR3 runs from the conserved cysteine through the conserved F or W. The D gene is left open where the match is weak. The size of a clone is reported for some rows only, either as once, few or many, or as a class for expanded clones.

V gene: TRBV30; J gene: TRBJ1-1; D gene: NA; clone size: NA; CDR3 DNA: TGTGCCTGGAGTGCCCGACAGCCTGAAGCTTTCTTT; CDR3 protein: CAWSARQPEAFF
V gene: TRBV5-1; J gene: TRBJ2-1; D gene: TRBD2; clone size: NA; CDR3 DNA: TGCGCCAGCAGCCAGGGACTAGTCGATGAGCAGTTCTTC; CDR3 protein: CASSQGLVDEQFF
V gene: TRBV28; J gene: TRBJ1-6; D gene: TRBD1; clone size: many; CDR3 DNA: TGTGCCAGCAGCTCCCGGGACAGGGTCTACTCACCCCTCCACTTT; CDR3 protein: CASSSRDRVYSPLHF
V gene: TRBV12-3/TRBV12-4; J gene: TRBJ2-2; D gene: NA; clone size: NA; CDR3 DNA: TGTGCCAGCAGTAGGAGCAACAGCGGGGAGCTGTTTTTT; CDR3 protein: CASSRSNSGELFF
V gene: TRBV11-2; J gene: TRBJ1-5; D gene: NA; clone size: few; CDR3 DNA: TGTGCCAGCAGCTTCGGGGGGAATCAGCCCCAGCATTTT; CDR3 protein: CASSFGGNQPQHF
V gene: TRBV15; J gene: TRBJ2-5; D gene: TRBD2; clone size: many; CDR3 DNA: TGTGCCACCAGTCCGAGGAGGACTAGCGGGGGCCAAGAGACCCAGTACTTC; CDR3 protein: CATSPRRTSGGQETQYF
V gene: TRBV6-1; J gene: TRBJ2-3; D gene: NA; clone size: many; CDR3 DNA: TGTGCCAGCAGTTATGGTAGGGGCGTCCCAGATACGCAGTATTTT; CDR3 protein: CASSYGRGVPDTQYF
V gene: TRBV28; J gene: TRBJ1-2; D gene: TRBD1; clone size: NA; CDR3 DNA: TGTGCCAGCATCAAGGGAAAGACAGGGGCAGTTGGCTACACCTTC; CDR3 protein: CASIKGKTGAVGYTF
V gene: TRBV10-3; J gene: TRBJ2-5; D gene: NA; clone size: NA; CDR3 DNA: TGTGCCATCAGCTGGGACAAACAAGAGGCCCAGTACTTC; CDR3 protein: CAISWDKQEAQYF
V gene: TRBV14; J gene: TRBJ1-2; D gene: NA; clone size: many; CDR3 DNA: TGTGCCAGCAGCCCCGGTCGGGGGTATGGCTACACCTTC; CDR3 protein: CASSPGRGYGYTF
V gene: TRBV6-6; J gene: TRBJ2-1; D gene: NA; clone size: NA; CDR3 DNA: TGTGCCAGCAGTTACTCGACACGGGGTGAGCAGTTCTTC; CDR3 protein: CASSYSTRGEQFF
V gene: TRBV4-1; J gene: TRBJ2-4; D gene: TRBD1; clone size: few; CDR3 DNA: TGCGCCAGCAGCCAACACGACAGGGCGGGCATTCAGTACTTC; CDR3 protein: CASSQHDRAGIQYF
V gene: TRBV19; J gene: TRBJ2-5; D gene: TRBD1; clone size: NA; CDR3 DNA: TGTGCCAGTGGAGGACAGGGGTTATTCCAAGAGACCCAGTACTTC; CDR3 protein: CASGGQGLFQETQYF
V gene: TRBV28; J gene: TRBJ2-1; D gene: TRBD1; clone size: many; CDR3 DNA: TGTGCCAGCAGTTTAGTCGGACAGGATCAGTTCTTC; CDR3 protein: CASSLVGQDQFF
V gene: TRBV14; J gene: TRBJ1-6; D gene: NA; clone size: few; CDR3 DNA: TGTGCCAGCAGCCAAGGACTTAATTCACCCCTCCACTTT; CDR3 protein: CASSQGLNSPLHF
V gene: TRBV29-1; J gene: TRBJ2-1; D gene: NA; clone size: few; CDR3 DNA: TGCAGCGTTGATGTTCCGAGGAACAATGAGCAGTTCTTC; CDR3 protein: CSVDVPRNNEQFF
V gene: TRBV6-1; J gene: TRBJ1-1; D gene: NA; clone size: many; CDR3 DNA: TGTGCCAGCAGTGAACACTTAAACACTGAAGCTTTCTTT; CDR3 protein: CASSEHLNTEAFF
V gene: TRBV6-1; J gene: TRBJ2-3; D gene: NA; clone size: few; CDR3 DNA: TGTGCCAGCACCCAAGGGGACTTGGACAGAAAGTATTTT; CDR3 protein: CASTQGDLDRKYF
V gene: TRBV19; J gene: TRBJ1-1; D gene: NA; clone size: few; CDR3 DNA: TGTGCCAGTAGTACAACGGGACACCTTAGGGCTGAAGCTTTCTTT; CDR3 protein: CASSTTGHLRAEAFF
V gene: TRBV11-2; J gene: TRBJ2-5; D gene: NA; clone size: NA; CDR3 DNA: TGTGCCAGCAGCTCGGACTGGAGTTTCGCCCAGTACTTC; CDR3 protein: CASSSDWSFAQYF
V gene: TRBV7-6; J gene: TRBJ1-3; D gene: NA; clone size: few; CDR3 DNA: TGTGCCAGCAGCTCTGAACTCTCTGGAAACACCATATATTTT; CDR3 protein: CASSSELSGNTIYF
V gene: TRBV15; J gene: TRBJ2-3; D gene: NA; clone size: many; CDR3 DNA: TGTGCCACCAGCAGAGATCACCGAGATACGCAGTATTTT; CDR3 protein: CATSRDHRDTQYF
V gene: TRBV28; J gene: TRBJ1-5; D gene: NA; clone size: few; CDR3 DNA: TGTGCCAGCCAGGGGTTGGTTCAGCCCCAGCATTTT; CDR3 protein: CASQGLVQPQHF
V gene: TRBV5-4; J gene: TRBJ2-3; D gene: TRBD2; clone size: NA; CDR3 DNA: TGTGCCAGCAGTTTTCCCCTAGCGGGCCCAGATACGCAGTATTTT; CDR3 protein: CASSFPLAGPDTQYF
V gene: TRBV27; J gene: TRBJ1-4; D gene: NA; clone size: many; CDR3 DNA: TGTGCCAGCAGTTTATTGGGACCAACTAATGAAAAACTGTTTTTT; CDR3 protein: CASSLLGPTNEKLFF
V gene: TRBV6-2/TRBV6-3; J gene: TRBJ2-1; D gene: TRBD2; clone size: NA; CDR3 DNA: TGTGCCATCAGTGAGTCCCCTAGCGGGAGGTACAATGAGCAGTTCTTC; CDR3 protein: CAISESPSGRYNEQFF
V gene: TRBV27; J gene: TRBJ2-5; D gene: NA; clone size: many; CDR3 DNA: TGTGCCAGCAGTTCCCCCTCCAAACGGGGGCGGGAGACCCAGTACTTC; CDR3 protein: CASSSPSKRGRETQYF
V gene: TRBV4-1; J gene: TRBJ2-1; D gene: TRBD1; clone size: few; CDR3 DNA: TGCGCCAGCAGCCAAGGACCCCCCGGGACAGGGTTCTACAATGAGCAGTTCTTC; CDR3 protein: CASSQGPPGTGFYNEQFF
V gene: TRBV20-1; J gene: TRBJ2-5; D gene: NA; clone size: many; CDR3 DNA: TGCAGTGCCAGACGAGGGGAGATCGAGACCCAGTACTTC; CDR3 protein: CSARRGEIETQYF
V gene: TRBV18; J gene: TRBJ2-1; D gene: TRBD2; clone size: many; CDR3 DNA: TGTGCCAGCTCAGCCAGACTAGCGGAGGATGAGCAGTTCTTC; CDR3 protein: CASSARLAEDEQFF
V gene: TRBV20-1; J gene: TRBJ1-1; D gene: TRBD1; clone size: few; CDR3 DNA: TGCAGTGCGAATCCAGGACAGGTTAACACTGAAGCTTTCTTT; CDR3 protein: CSANPGQVNTEAFF
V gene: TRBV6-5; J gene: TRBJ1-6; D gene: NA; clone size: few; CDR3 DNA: TGTGCCAGCAGTTACGGGCACCACTATAATTCACCCCTCCACTTT; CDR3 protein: CASSYGHHYNSPLHF
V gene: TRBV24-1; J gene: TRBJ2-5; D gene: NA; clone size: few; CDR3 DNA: TGTGCCACCAAAAGCTCGGCAGGGAGGTTAGAGACCCAGTACTTC; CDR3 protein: CATKSSAGRLETQYF
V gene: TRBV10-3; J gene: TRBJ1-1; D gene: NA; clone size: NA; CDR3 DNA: TGTGCCATCAGGAACGGTGTAGGATTGGACACTGAAGCTTTCTTT; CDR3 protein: CAIRNGVGLDTEAFF
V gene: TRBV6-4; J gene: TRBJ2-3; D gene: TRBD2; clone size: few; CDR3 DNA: TGTGCCAGCAGTGATCGTCCCGGGACTAGCGGGGGCATGGGTACGCAGTATTTT; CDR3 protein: CASSDRPGTSGGMGTQYF
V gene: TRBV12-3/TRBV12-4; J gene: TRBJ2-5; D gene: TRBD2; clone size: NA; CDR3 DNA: TGTGCCAGCAGTTTATCCGGGGGGTTCGGAGAGACCCAGTACTTC; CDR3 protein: CASSLSGGFGETQYF
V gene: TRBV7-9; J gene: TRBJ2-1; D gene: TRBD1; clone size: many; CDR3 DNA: TGTGCCAGCAGACCCCGGGACAGGGGGCCCTACAATGAGCAGTTCTTC; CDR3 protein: CASRPRDRGPYNEQFF
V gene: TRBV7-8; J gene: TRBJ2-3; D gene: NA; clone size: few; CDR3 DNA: TGTGCCAGCAGATTTCAAGGGCCAGATACGCAGTATTTT; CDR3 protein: CASRFQGPDTQYF
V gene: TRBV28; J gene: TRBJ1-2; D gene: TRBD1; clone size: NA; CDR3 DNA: TGTGCCAGCAGCCCCCAAAAGGGCACAGGGGGCGTCGTGGGCTATGGCTACACCTTC; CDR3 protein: CASSPQKGTGGVVGYGYTF
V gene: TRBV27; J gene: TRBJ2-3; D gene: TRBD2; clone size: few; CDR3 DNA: TGTGCCAGCAGTCCCGGACTAGCGGGGGAATCGACGCAGTATTTT; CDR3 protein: CASSPGLAGESTQYF
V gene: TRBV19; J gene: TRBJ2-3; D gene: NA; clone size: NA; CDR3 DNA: TGTGCCAGTAGTGCCCCCGCCTCGCGGTATTTT; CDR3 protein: CASSAPASRYF
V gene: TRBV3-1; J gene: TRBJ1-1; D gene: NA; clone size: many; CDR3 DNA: TGTGCCAGCAGTCTACAGGTGAACACTGAAGCTTTCTTT; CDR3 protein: CASSLQVNTEAFF
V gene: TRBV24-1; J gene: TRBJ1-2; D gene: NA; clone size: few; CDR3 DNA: TGTGCCACCAGTGATGGGTATGGCTACACCTTC; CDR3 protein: CATSDGYGYTF
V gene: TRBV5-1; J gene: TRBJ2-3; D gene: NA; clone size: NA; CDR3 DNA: TGCGCCAGCAGTCCGGGGGTCACAGATACGCAGTATTTT; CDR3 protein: CASSPGVTDTQYF
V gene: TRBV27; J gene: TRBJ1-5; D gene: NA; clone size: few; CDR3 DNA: TGTGCCAGCACCCCCGAGGCGGGAAGTAGCAATCAGCCCCAGCATTTT; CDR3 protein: CASTPEAGSSNQPQHF
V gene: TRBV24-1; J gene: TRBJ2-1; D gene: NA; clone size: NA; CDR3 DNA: TGTGCCACCAGTGATTCCAAAAGCTACTACAATGAGCAGTTCTTC; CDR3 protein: CATSDSKSYYNEQFF
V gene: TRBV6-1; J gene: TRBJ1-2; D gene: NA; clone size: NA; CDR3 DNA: TGTGCCAGCAGACCGCCGGTCCTCTATGGCTACACCTTC; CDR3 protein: CASRPPVLYGYTF
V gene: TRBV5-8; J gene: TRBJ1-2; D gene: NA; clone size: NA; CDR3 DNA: TGTGCCAGCAGCTTGGTCCCCGGATCCTACAGGGGCTACACCTTC; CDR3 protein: CASSLVPGSYRGYTF
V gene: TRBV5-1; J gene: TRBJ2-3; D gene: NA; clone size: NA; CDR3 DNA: TGCGCCAGCACAGGGACGGCTCTCACAGATACGCAGTATTTT; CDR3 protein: CASTGTALTDTQYF
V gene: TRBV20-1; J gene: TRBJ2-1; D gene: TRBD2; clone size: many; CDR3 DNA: TGCAGTGCTAGAGCGCTAGCGGGGTACAATGAGCAGTTCTTC; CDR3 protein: CSARALAGYNEQFF
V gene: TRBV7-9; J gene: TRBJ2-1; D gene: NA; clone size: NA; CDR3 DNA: TGTGCCAGCAGCTTACTTATAGGGGTAAATGAGCAGTTCTTC; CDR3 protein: CASSLLIGVNEQFF
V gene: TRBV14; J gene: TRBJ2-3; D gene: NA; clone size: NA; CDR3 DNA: TGTGCCAGCAGCGTTCTGGACATCCGCACAGATACGCAGTATTTT; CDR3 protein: CASSVLDIRTDTQYF
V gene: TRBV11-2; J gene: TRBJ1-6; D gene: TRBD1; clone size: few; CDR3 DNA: TGTGCCAGCAGCTTACTCGACAGGGGGCAATCACCCCTCCACTTT; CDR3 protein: CASSLLDRGQSPLHF
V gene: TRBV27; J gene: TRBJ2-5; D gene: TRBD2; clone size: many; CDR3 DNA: TGTGCCAGCAGGGGGAGGACTAGCGGGGACCAAGAGACCCAGTACTTC; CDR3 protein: CASRGRTSGDQETQYF
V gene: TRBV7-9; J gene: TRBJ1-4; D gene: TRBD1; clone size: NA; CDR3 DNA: TGTGCCAGCAGCTCTAACCGGGACAGGGATGAAAAACTGTTTTTT; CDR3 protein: CASSSNRDRDEKLFF
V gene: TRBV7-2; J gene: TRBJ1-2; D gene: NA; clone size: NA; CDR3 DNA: TGTGCCAGCAGCTTAGCGAGCGCTTATGGCTACACCTTC; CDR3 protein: CASSLASAYGYTF
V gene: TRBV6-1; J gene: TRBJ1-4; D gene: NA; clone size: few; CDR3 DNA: TGTGCCAGCAGTCCGGGACGGTTAACTAATGAAAAACTGTTTTTT; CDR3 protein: CASSPGRLTNEKLFF
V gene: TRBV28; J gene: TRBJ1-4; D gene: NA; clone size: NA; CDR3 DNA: TGTGCCAGCAGTCCCGGGACGCTGGGGGAAAAACTGTTTTTT; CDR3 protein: CASSPGTLGEKLFF
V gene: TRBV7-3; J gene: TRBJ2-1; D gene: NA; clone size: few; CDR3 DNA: TGTGCCAGCAGCCCACCCGGACTGGAAAACAATGAGCAGTTCTTC; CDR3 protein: CASSPPGLENNEQFF
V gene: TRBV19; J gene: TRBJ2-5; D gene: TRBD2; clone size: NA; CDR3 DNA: TGTGCCAGTAGTACCGGACTAGCGGGGGGGCAAGAGACCCAGTACTTC; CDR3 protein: CASSTGLAGGQETQYF